The next 2 T cell receptor beta chains were all read from a single sample in a study of blood T cell repertoires in COVID-19. TCRdb keeps only in-frame clones here, not all; method: immunoSEQ multiplex PCR. The sample includes about 280,000 clones, about 90% of them seen just once. The sample consisted of peripheral blood. These receptors were obtained from a woman under 40 who had recovered from COVID-19.

This chain uses TRBV6-5 with TRBJ2-3; D call uncertain. Germline V lookup: CDR1 MNHEY, CDR2 SVGAGI. V was pared by 0 bases and J by 4 bases, with 5 bases between. The CDR3 sequence is 13 residues long. In DNA form, the CDR3 reads TGTGCCAGCAGTTACTCATTCGCAGATACGCAGTATTTT. As protein: CASSYSFADTQYF.

The rearrangement links TRBV5-1 to TRBJ1-4; D is ambiguous. This CDR3 has 13 residues. Germline-derived CDR1 and CDR2 are SGHRS and YFSETQ. Trimming pared 2 bases from V and 4 bases from J, leaving 6 bases between. DNA for the CDR3: TGCGCCAGCAGCTTCCGGGATAATGAAAAACTGTTTTTT. It specifies CASSFRDNEKLFF.